These 25 T cell receptor beta chains were sequenced from one sample in a study of blood T cell repertoires in COVID-19. The protocol was immunoSEQ multiplex PCR, while the TCRdb copy is restricted to in-frame clones and leaves out a portion. The repertoire consists of some 100,000 clones, with 75% to 90% occurring once and the leading ten covering approximately 18%. Sequences were obtained from peripheral blood. The receptors come from a woman aged 60-75 years with acute or convalescent COVID-19.

The genes are TRBV10-1 and TRBJ1-3; 10 bases are shared with TRBD1. V lost 6 bases to trimming and J lost 11 bases; unmatched junction nucleotides: 13. Germline V gene lookup returns CDR1 WNHNN and CDR2 SYGVQD (reference sequence). The CDR3 is made up of 15 amino acids. DNA for the CDR3: TGCGCCAGCAGCCATTCCCCGGGACAGGGGACAGCCATATATTTT. It encodes CASSHSPGQGTAIYF.

J is TRBJ1-2 and V is TRBV6-6; tentative D call: TRBD1 (5 bases). CDR1 and CDR2 from the germline V gene are MNHNY and SVGAGI (reference sequence). The length of the CDR3 is 12 residues. V was shortened by 6 bases and J by 4 bases, with 9 bases between the two germline ends. The CDR3 protein is CASRGDSYGYTF. The DNA for the CDR3 is TGTGCCAGCAGAGGGGATTCCTATGGCTACACCTTC.

This chain uses TRBV25-1 with TRBJ1-5; no firm D call. The V gene's germline CDR1 is MGHDK and CDR2 SYGVNS. The V and J ends lost 3 bases and 7 bases respectively, with 16 bases between them. The CDR3 runs to 15 residues. DNA for the CDR3: TGTGCCAGCAGTGAGGGTGGTAGTGGGGAGCAGCCCCAGCATTTT. Encoded protein: CASSEGGSGEQPQHF.

This clone showed up many times. The V call is TRBV7-3, the J call TRBJ2-1; D is perhaps TRBD2 (6 bases). The V end lost 3 bases, the J end lost 8 bases, and 14 bases lay between the germline ends. CDR1 and CDR2 (germline): SGHTA, FQGTGA. The CDR3 has 14 amino acids. Here the CDR3 DNA reads TGTGCCAGCAGCTTCGGCGGGGCCATGGATGAGCAGTTCTTC. This translates into CASSFGGAMDEQFF.

The chain recombines TRBV3-1 (or the pseudogene TRBV3-2) with TRBJ1-6; D is uncertain. The CDR3 spans 14 residues. Per germline, CDR1 LGHDT and CDR2 YNNKEL (reference sequence). V was clipped by 0 bases and J by 7 bases, with 7 bases between them. The CDR3 loop reads CASSQDQANSPLHF. In nucleotides, the CDR3 is TGTGCCAGCAGCCAAGATCAGGCGAATTCACCCCTCCACTTT.

The rearrangement links TRBV7-2 to TRBJ1-4; the D gene is possibly TRBD1 (5 bases). This CDR3 contains 12 residues. In germline, CDR1 is SGHTA, CDR2 FQGNSA. V dropped 5 bases and J dropped 5 bases, with 6 bases sitting between them. The CDR3 loop is CASSRGNEKLFF. The DNA for the CDR3 is TGTGCCAGCAGCCGGGGGAATGAAAAACTGTTTTTT.

The V gene is TRBV28, the J gene TRBJ2-6; possibly TRBD2 for D (6 bases). From germline, CDR1 is MDHEN and CDR2 SYDVKM. The CDR3 spans 18 residues. Between the trimmed V and J ends, which lost 2 bases and 4 bases, there was a span of 18 bases. CDR3 protein: CASSLISGLTTGANVLTF. The CDR3 nucleotides read TGTGCCAGCAGTTTAATCAGCGGGTTAACAACCGGGGCCAACGTCCTGACTTTC.

The rearrangement joins TRBV28 to TRBJ2-3; D gene uncertain. There are 16 residues in the CDR3. The V gene's germline CDR1 is MDHEN and CDR2 SYDVKM. Trimming stripped 3 bases from V and 9 bases from J, with 22 bases between. This chain's CDR3 is CASSFRRGDLMRTQYF. Here the CDR3 DNA reads TGTGCCAGCAGTTTCCGGAGAGGCGACCTAATGAGGACGCAGTATTTT.

The chain carries TRBV9 and TRBJ2-1; D may be TRBD2 (6 bases). CDR3 length equals 14 residues. Germline V gene data show CDR1 as SGDLS and CDR2 as YYNGEE. V was trimmed by 0 bases and J by 5 bases, leaving 9 bases between them. The CDR3 nucleotides read TGTGCCAGCAGCGTAGTTGGGACTGACAATGAGCAGTTCTTC. This codes for CASSVVGTDNEQFF. Complete variable domain (other parts from reference TRBV9 and TRBJ2-1): DSGVTQTPKHLITATGQRVTLRCSPRSGDLSVYWYQQSLDQGLQFLIQYYNGEERAKGNILERFSAQQFPDLHSELNLSSLELGDSALYFCASSVVGTDNEQFFGPGTRLTVL.

The CDR3 is CASSHSGPNTGELFF. Here the CDR3 DNA reads TGTGCCAGCAGCCACTCTGGGCCTAACACCGGGGAGCTGTTTTTT. The chain has TRBV3-1 (or the pseudogene TRBV3-2) and TRBJ2-2; unclear D gene. The CDR3 consists of 15 residues. Germline CDR1 LGHDT, CDR2 YNNKEL (reference sequence). Trimming left V 3 bases short and J 2 bases short, with 10 bases between.

CDR3 region: CSEPQGSRNTF. CDR3 DNA: TGCAGCGAGCCCCAGGGGTCGAGGAACACCTTC. The chain couples TRBV20-1 to TRBJ1-2; D is possibly TRBD1 (6 bases). The CDR3 is made up of 11 amino acids. Per the germline V gene, CDR1 is DFQATT and CDR2 is SNEGSKA (reference sequence).

V and J are TRBV7-9 and TRBJ1-5; tentatively, D is TRBD1 (6 bases). Trimming left V 8 bases short and J 4 bases short, with 9 bases between. Germline loops: CDR1 SEHNR, CDR2 FQNEAQ (reference sequence). This CDR3 has 12 amino acids. CDR3 protein: CASGTPNQPQHF. CDR3 DNA: TGTGCCAGCGGGACACCAAATCAGCCCCAGCATTTT.

The chain joins TRBV2 to TRBJ2-1, with TRBD2 matching 11 bases. The CDR3 spans 12 residues. V lost 8 bases, J lost 10 bases, and 4 bases stayed unmatched. Germline V gene sequence: CDR1 SNHLY, CDR2 FYNNEI. The CDR3 loop is CASGTSGAEQFF. The CDR3 bases are TGTGCCAGCGGGACTAGCGGTGCCGAGCAGTTCTTC.

The chain employs TRBV7-9 and TRBJ1-1; tentatively, D is TRBD1 (5 bases). The V end lost 5 bases, the J end lost 0 bases, and 7 bases lay between the germline ends. The CDR3 spans 13 residues. Germline CDR1 is SEHNR and CDR2 is FQNEAQ (reference sequence). This CDR3 reads CASSRDLNTEAFF. The DNA of the CDR3 is TGTGCCAGCAGCAGGGACTTGAACACTGAAGCTTTCTTT.

The chain carries TRBV18 and TRBJ2-7; TRBD2 matches at 7 bases. In germline, CDR1 is KGHSH, CDR2 LQKENI. This CDR3 region has 16 residues. J was trimmed by 0 bases and V by 3 bases; bases with no gene match: 8. CDR3 in amino acids: CASSPQSGGSSYEQYF. The DNA for the CDR3 is TGTGCCAGCTCACCTCAGTCTGGCGGGAGCTCCTACGAGCAGTACTTC.

This rearrangement joins TRBV28 to TRBJ2-5; 7 bases are a match to TRBD2. Germline V gene sequence: CDR1 MDHEN, CDR2 SYDVKM. J was trimmed by 2 bases and V by 6 bases; bases with no gene match: 6. This CDR3 is built from 14 residues. In DNA form, the CDR3 reads TGTGCCAGCAGGGGCGCGGGGGAACAAGAGACCCAGTACTTC. Encoded protein: CASRGAGEQETQYF.

The V call is TRBV27, the J call TRBJ1-1; 8 bases fit TRBD1. The germline gives CDR1 MNHEY, CDR2 SMNVEV (reference sequence). Trimming at V came to 7 bases and at J to 1 base, leaving 5 bases not matched to a gene. There are 14 residues in the CDR3. The CDR3 reads CASTRTGPNTEAFF. The CDR3 region has the DNA TGTGCCAGCACCCGGACAGGGCCGAACACTGAAGCTTTCTTT.

The chain links TRBV19 to TRBJ2-5, with 12 bases identical to TRBD2. V dropped 4 bases and J dropped 4; count of bases not matched to a gene: 4. Germline V gene data show CDR1 as LNHDA and CDR2 as SQIVND (reference sequence). The CDR3 is 15 amino acids. CDR3 amino acids: CASSRTSGTRETQYF. CDR3 nucleotides: TGTGCCAGTAGTAGGACTAGCGGGACTAGAGAGACCCAGTACTTC.

This clone appeared once. The chain employs TRBV28 and TRBJ1-1; 9 bases match TRBD1. Trimming took 7 bases from V and 1 from J; bases not matched to a gene: 7. This CDR3 is 15 amino acids long. CDR1 and CDR2 from the germline V gene are MDHEN and SYDVKM. CDR3: CASIQQGAPNTEAFF. The DNA for the CDR3 is TGTGCCAGCATCCAACAGGGGGCACCGAACACTGAAGCTTTCTTT.

This clone has just one count. The J gene is TRBJ2-1, the V gene TRBV27; D unresolved. Trimming left V 8 bases short and J 4 bases short, with 9 bases between. The CDR3 length is 12 residues. CDR1 is MNHEY, CDR2 SMNVEV, per germline (reference sequence). CDR3: CASGTAYNEQFF. The CDR3 nucleotides are TGTGCCAGCGGAACAGCATACAATGAGCAGTTCTTC.

This chain uses TRBV19 with TRBJ2-2; 14 bases match TRBD2. The V gene end was trimmed by 6 bases and the J gene end by 7 bases; junction bases not matched to a gene: 7. Germline values: CDR1 LNHDA, CDR2 SQIVND (reference sequence). The CDR3 is made up of 16 amino acids. CDR3 in DNA: TGTGCCAGTAGGAAGACTAGCGGGGGGGCCGACGGGGAGCTGTTTTTT. Translating gives CASRKTSGGADGELFF.

V gene TRBV5-4 combines with J gene TRBJ2-5; D uncertain. Trimming removed 4 bases at V and 6 bases at J, with 16 bases between. This CDR3 has 14 residues. Germline V gives CDR1 SGHNT, CDR2 YYREEE (reference sequence). The CDR3 bases are TGTGCCAGCAGCCTCGCCCTGGGCGACCAGACCCAGTACTTC. The encoded protein is CASSLALGDQTQYF.

The chain employs TRBV9 and TRBJ2-5; 10 positions match TRBD2. The trim removed 0 bases at V and 5 bases at J, leaving 4 bases unmatched. The length of the CDR3 is 15 residues. Germline V gene lookup returns CDR1 SGDLS and CDR2 YYNGEE. The CDR3 DNA follows: TGTGCCAGCAGCGTAGTAGCGGGGGGAGTCGAGACCCAGTACTTC. This encodes CASSVVAGGVETQYF.

The chain couples TRBV29-1 to TRBJ2-1, with 9 bases aligning to TRBD2. V gave up 5 bases and J gave up 2 bases; unmatched junction bases: 4. This CDR3 contains 14 residues. Germline V gene data show CDR1 as SQVTM and CDR2 as ANQGSEA. CDR3 region: CSVTGGGAYNEQFF. CDR3 nucleotides: TGCAGCGTTACCGGCGGGGGGGCCTACAATGAGCAGTTCTTC.

The rearrangement uses TRBV7-3 and TRBJ1-6; D remains unclear. CDR1 and CDR2 from the germline V gene are SGHTA and FQGTGA. Trimming removed 1 base from V and 19 bases from J, with 14 bases in between. CDR3 length equals 12 residues. The CDR3 spells CASSLISFTPHF. The CDR3 DNA is TGTGCCAGCAGCTTAATCAGTTTCACCCCTCACTTT.